This is a list of T cell receptor beta chains from one sample in a study of T cell responses to AZD1222 COVID-19 vaccine. Only in-frame clones appear in the TCRdb table, and some are missing; sequencing was by immunoSEQ multiplex PCR. Among 100,000 to 150,000 clones listed, about nine tenths were seen once. The specimen was peripheral blood, collected on day 0 of AZD1222 vaccination. These receptors all stem from an adult in good health. CDR3s leave out the opening cysteine and the closing phenylalanine or tryptophan.

TRBJ1-1 | TRBV29-1 | SVSREPLNTEAF
TRBJ1-5 | TRBV18 | ASSFSTGANQPQH
TRBJ1-1 | TRBV6-2/TRBV6-3 | ASSYRWDRVNTEAF
TRBJ2-1 | TRBV5-1 | ASSGTGTYNEQF
TRBJ1-2 | TRBV19 | ASSTPANYGYT
TRBJ2-6 | TRBV3-1/TRBV3-2 | ASSRDRRTSGANVLT
TRBJ2-5 | TRBV27 | ASSLSPWGETQY
TRBJ1-2 | TRBV24-1 | ATSDSPRGKNGYT
TRBJ1-3 | TRBV7-6 | ASSLGRTGGNTIY
TRBJ1-4 | TRBV7-9 | ASSFDAGTELF
TRBJ2-3 | TRBV6-5 | ASRQWFSTDTQY
TRBJ1-5 | TRBV19 | ASSLQGAYNQPQH
TRBJ2-3 | TRBV9 | ASSVWPAGGPDTDTQY
TRBJ1-5 | TRBV5-1 | ASSLGSGGSNQPQH
TRBJ2-5 | TRBV30 | AWSGPIGETQY
TRBJ1-1 | TRBV28 | ASSPHGGASTEAF
TRBJ2-1 | TRBV6-5 | ASSRAGARVDEQF
TRBJ1-2 | TRBV10-3 | AISDFQEGDGYT
TRBJ2-2 | TRBV5-1 | ASSLQGIAVGELF
TRBJ2-3 | TRBV7-9 | ASSPSGLSTDTQY
TRBJ2-7 | TRBV15 | ATSRDVGPLY
TRBJ1-6 | TRBV11-3 | ASSLGLDSPLH
TRBJ2-1 | TRBV7-9 | ASSLVATSSYNEQF
TRBJ1-2 | TRBV28 | ASKGQGARGYGYT
TRBJ2-7 | TRBV11-2 | ASSRSGYEQY
TRBJ2-5 | TRBV9 | ASSVSSGEETQY
TRBJ2-1 | TRBV6-2/TRBV6-3 | ASSGLAVYYNEQF
TRBJ2-7 | TRBV28 | ASSLYPSGRGGYEQY
TRBJ1-2 | TRBV19 | ASTPGQGAYGYT
TRBJ2-7 | TRBV28 | ASTLAGSYEQY
TRBJ2-6 | TRBV7-2 | ASSFQGPSSGANVLT
TRBJ2-7 | TRBV6-2/TRBV6-3 | ASSRSRDEQY
TRBJ2-7 | TRBV28 | ASTPGQPGGEQY
TRBJ2-7 | TRBV28 | ASRSGGPYEQY
TRBJ1-1 | TRBV5-1 | ASSLGRQGEAF
TRBJ2-7 | TRBV7-2 | ASSVQAGGSYEQY
TRBJ1-3 | TRBV7-9 | ASSLIGLSGNTIY
TRBJ2-7 | TRBV7-2 | ASSDRIGSGVSYEQY